This TCR beta chain was recorded in a study of blood T cell repertoires in COVID-19. Study information: The United States, Italy and Spain were the sources of the acute and convalescent COVID-19 samples. The cDNA or gDNA used as material had been derived from T cells, B-cell-depleted T cells, or PBMCs.

Under the authors' procedure: From reference gene primer amplification, estimates of nucleated cell counts were derived. Some clones are missing from TCRdb's copy, which holds only in-frame ones; the method was immunoSEQ multiplex PCR. That table supplies the V and J calls and clone size; D and trimming were determined from the DNA. The sample includes approximately 340,000 clones, around four fifths of them seen just once. The CDR3 runs to 13 residues. The V end was cut by 6 bases, the J end by 1 base, with 9 bases between. Germline assignment: CDR1 MNHNY and CDR2 SVGAGI (reference sequence). On this clone: Distinct nucleotide sequences in the sample also encode this CDR3.

This clonotype originated in a man aged 30-40 years with active or convalescent COVID-19. This chain uses TRBV6-6 with TRBJ2-5; D may be TRBD2 (6 bases). Sequencing was done on a sample of peripheral blood. CDR3 amino acids: CASRRGGQETQYF. CDR3 bases: TGTGCCAGCAGGCGGGGAGGCCAAGAGACCCAGTACTTC.